This T cell receptor (beta chain) was recorded in a study of pediatric ulcerative colitis. About the research overall: Ulcerative colitis patients had pancolitis or left-sided colitis, with confirming histology. Study-wide findings and caveats: Compared with controls, ulcerative colitis showed greater blood-rectum clone sharing. This repertoire reflects total lymphocytes rather than subpopulations like regulatory T cells. A couple of patients' blood samples yielded substantially fewer templates.

Clones were sequenced by immunoSEQ multiplex PCR, and TCRdb holds only the in-frame ones, with some missing. Found here are approximately 9,000 clones, over 75% of them singletons; the top ten hold around 7%. CDR3 size: 15 residues. CDR1 and CDR2 (germline): SNHLY, FYNNEI. V lost 5 bases to trimming and J lost 0 bases, with 14 bases between them. Worth noting for this clone: Its target is not known.

This TCR derives from a girl aged 5-17 years with moderate ulcerative colitis. Sequencing was carried out using blood. The chain has TRBV2 and TRBJ2-7; weak D call: TRBD1 (6 bases). The CDR3 region has the DNA TGTGCCAGCAGTAAGGGACACCCGAGCTCCTACGAGCAGTACTTC. Amino acid sequence: CASSKGHPSSYEQYF.